This paragraph covers one T cell receptor (beta chain) sequence. What it binds is not known. These data originate in a study of monozygotic twins with inflammatory bowel disease. Overall study results and limits: Twin concordance left repertoire similarity unchanged, with limited power a possible explanation for this lack of difference.

Each CDR3 protein gets one entry in TCRdb, which reprocessed the 5' RACE reads and gives no DNA. The sample's table shows about 110,000 distinct CDR3 sequences. In germline, CDR1 is ENHRY, CDR2 SYGVKD. The CDR3 has 13 residues. Sequencing was performed on blood. This chain joins TRBV10-3 and TRBJ2-4; TCRdb names TRBD1, which stays unverified in the absence of DNA. This sequence was found in a human donor with ulcerative colitis or Crohn's disease, or a healthy co-twin of an affected twin (not recorded which). This CDR3 reads CAISPGQKNIQYF.